One T cell receptor (beta chain) is described in this entry. Its antigen remains undetermined. Base quality data are lacking; no much larger clone is found one base away. The data belong to a study of T cells in Graves' hyperthyroidism and ophthalmopathy (dated by TCRdb to about 2019). About the study as a whole: To identify TCR V-J signatures that set the groups apart, the researchers used a discovery cohort of approximately 98 patients, made up of around 42 with Graves' ophthalmopathy and 57 with stable Graves' hyperthyroidism. Whether ophthalmopathy could be predicted prospectively was tested in an independent validation cohort made up of approximately 19 hyperthyroidism patients plus 17 patients who later progressed to ophthalmopathy. For training and testing, the 100 or so patients in the discovery cohort were randomly divided in a 7:3 ratio. The study also compared thyroid tissue and blood T-cell repertoires from about six Graves' hyperthyroidism patients. Following sampling, methimazole starting at 30 mg daily was given to hyperthyroidism patients, and high-dose intravenous methylprednisolone was given to ophthalmopathy patients. According to the paper, TCR Vbeta CDR3 sequencing was carried out on some 140 peripheral blood samples, which came from more than 40 ophthalmopathy, roughly 75 hyperthyroidism and about 17 progressor patients. On the study overall, not on this receptor specifically: Blood samples also contained most of the expanded thyroid clonotypes (frequency above 0.001), which suggests that blood repertoires may reflect thyroid immune responses. Sample size was not statistically predetermined, and blinding of investigators to group allocation was not performed. A model built on a 13 V-J signature distinguished ophthalmopathy from stable hyperthyroidism, reaching about 89% sensitivity and about 81% specificity in cross-validation and 80%/75% in testing. In validation, the model predicted progression to ophthalmopathy with roughly 70% sensitivity and 72% to 75% specificity, a median of approximately 6.5 months before onset.

CDR1 and CDR2 were assigned from the germline V gene as SQVTM and ANQGSEA. From the cysteine up to the phenylalanine, the CDR3 has a length of 12 residues. The CDR3 DNA has 36 bases and is translated from base 1. The study excluded patients with uncontrolled infections, other autoimmune diseases, pregnancy or lactation. Diagnoses were established on the basis of clinical symptoms, serum thyroxine and TRAb, thyroid ultrasound, and orbital computed tomography. Total RNA was extracted with Trizol reagent, and quality was checked on an Agilent 2100 Bioanalyzer. TCR beta CDR3 regions were amplified from RNA transcripts. The first round of RT-PCR for the TCR CDR3 was performed with the HTBI primer set and the Qiagen OneStep RT-PCR kit. The libraries were constructed in a second round of multiplex PCR and then size-selected and purified. Sequencing of the libraries was done on an Illumina HiSeq2000 using paired-end 100 bp reads. In the authors' own workflow: SOAPnuke was used to process the raw data, removing reads that contained adapters or uncalled bases, had a mean Phred below 15, or lacked an exact match to the constant primer or identifier. COPE v1.2.5 was used to merge high-quality paired reads, and clonotypes were defined as unique nucleotide sequences. Clonotypes were aligned to IMGT TRBV, TRBD and TRBJ reference segments using MiTCR v1.1. The analysis included only V-J combinations with a frequency above 0.0001, which together covered more than 99% of the repertoires. A TCS score was defined as the ratio of F50 (clonal expansion) to E x V (chaos), with BLOSUM62-based TCRdist applied between CDR3 peptides within each V-J. Welch's t-statistics and random forest reduced roughly 530 V-J features to about 13, which were used in a naive Bayes classifier (R e1071). The Morisita-Horn index was used to measure how similar the thyroid and blood repertoires were. The public reads were run again by TCRdb, first through fastp at Q25 and then through MiXCR, and only productive beta chains were kept. Rows matching on CDR3 protein sequence are summarized as one entry with the most common DNA and genes. These V and J calls rely on TCRdb rather than the paper's analysis. The sample table holds 490,000 or so distinct CDR3 sequences, of which 35% to 50% were seen once. The ten largest clones capture 35% to 50% of the sample.

This sequence originates from an adult woman with Graves' disease, either hyperthyroidism or ophthalmopathy (not recorded which). The V and J genes are TRBV29-1 and TRBJ2-7, with 9 bases aligning to TRBD1. Material for sequencing was peripheral blood or thyroid tissue (not recorded which). The DNA sequence is given as TGCAGTTTGAGACAGGGGGCCTACGAGCAGTACTTC. The encoded protein is CSLRQGAYEQYF.